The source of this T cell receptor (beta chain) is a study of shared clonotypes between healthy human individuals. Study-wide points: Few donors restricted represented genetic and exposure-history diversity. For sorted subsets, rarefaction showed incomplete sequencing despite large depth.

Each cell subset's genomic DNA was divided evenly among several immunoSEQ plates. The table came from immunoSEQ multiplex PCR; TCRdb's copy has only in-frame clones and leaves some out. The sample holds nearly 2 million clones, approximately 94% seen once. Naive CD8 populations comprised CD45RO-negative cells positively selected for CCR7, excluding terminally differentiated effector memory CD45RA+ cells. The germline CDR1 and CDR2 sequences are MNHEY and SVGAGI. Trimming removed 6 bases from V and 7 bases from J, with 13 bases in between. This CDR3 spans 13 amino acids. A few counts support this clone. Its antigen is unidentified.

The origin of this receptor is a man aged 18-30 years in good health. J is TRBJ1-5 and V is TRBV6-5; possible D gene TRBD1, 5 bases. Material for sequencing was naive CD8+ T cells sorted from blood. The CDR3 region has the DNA TGTGCCAGCAGCCCAGGGAGGGGACAGCCCCAGCATTTT. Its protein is CASSPGRGQPQHF.